This T cell receptor beta chain comes out of a study of shared clonotypes between healthy human individuals. It was CD45RO-negative cells, positively selected for CCR7, that made up naive CD8 cells, with terminally differentiated effector memory CD45RA+ cells excluded. Every one of the donors was a Caucasian adult that lived in Nashville, Tennessee. In its sample, this clone was seen once. Clones were read by immunoSEQ multiplex PCR, and TCRdb kept only the in-frame ones, dropping some. The repertoire includes roughly 810,000 clones, approximately 97% of them detected once, and around 0.25% sits in the top ten. Germline V CDR1 and CDR2: SGHKS, YYEKEE (reference sequence). The V segment lost 4 bases and the J segment 1 base; nucleotides outside the gene matches: 9. The CDR3 has 16 residues.

Sequencing was carried out using naive CD8+ T cells sorted from blood. The chain has TRBV5-5 and TRBJ1-1; 8 nucleotides line up with TRBD1. This clonotype was obtained from a man aged 30 to 45 in good health. CDR3 in amino acids: CASSPPDREGNTEAFF. CDR3 DNA: TGTGCCAGCAGCCCCCCGGACAGGGAGGGGAACACTGAAGCTTTCTTT. Full variable domain (rest looked up from reference TRBV5-5 and TRBJ1-1): DAGVTQSPTHLIKTRGQQVTLRCSPISGHKSVSWYQQVLGQGPQFIFQYYEKEERGRGNFPDRFSARQFPNYSSELNVNALLLGDSALYLCASSPPDREGNTEAFFGQGTRLTVV.